The 20 T cell receptor beta chains listed next were all sequenced from one sample in a study of regulatory T cells in long-lasting Graves disease. The authors built TCR beta libraries using iRepertoire HTBI primers and Arm-PCR of CDR3 regions. TCRdb reprocessed the multiplex PCR reads with MiXCR, giving one entry per CDR3 protein. Of 360,000 or so distinct CDR3 sequences detected, 15% to 20% appear once; the ten largest clones hold 20%. Time point indicated: newly diagnosed GD, antithyroid drugs for less than 3 months. Scientists built the TCR library using RNA that was extracted from PBMCs. The same data also went into a second study, on T cells in Graves' hyperthyroidism and ophthalmopathy.

The sequencing here drew on peripheral blood mononuclear cells (PBMCs), taken at new diagnosis, from a patient treated with antithyroid drugs. These receptors originate from a woman aged 18 to 35 with Graves disease.

This clonotype showed up many times. The rearrangement joins TRBV28 to TRBJ1-1; D call uncertain. There are 12 residues in the CDR3. V lost 4 bases and J lost 0, with 3 bases in between. Germline-derived CDR1 and CDR2 are MDHEN and SYDVKM. The CDR3 sequence is CASSSVNTEAFF. The CDR3 DNA sequence: TGTGCCAGCAGTTCAGTGAACACTGAAGCTTTCTTT.

This clonotype has just a few counts. The chain carries TRBV2 and TRBJ1-5; TRBD1 aligns across 10 bases. The germline CDR1 and CDR2 sequences are SNHLY and FYNNEI. J lost 7 bases, V lost 5 bases, and 11 bases had no gene match. The CDR3 has 16 amino acids. The DNA for the CDR3 is TGTGCCAGCAGTTTGTCCGGGACAGGGGATAGGCAGCCCCAGCATTTT. Translating gives CASSLSGTGDRQPQHF.

This sequence joins TRBV2 and TRBJ1-2, with 7 nucleotides matching TRBD1. Germline CDR1 and CDR2: SNHLY and FYNNEI. CDR3 length: 14 amino acids. V was clipped by 5 bases and J by 7 bases; unmatched bases: 10. This chain's CDR3 is CASSLSGTAAGYTF. In DNA, the CDR3 is TGTGCCAGCAGTTTGTCCGGGACAGCGGCTGGCTACACCTTC. Full variable domain (outside the CDR3, taken from reference TRBV2 and TRBJ1-2): EPEVTQTPSHQVTQMGQEVILRCVPISNHLYFYWYRQILGQKVEFLVSFYNNEISEKSEIFDDQFSVERPDGSNFTLKIRSTKLEDSAMYFCASSLSGTAAGYTFGSGTRLTVV.

This clonotype was picked up a small number of times. This rearrangement joins TRBV20-1 to TRBJ2-1; the match to TRBD2 covers 9 bases. The ends lost 8 bases at V and 5 bases at J; junction bases unmatched: 10. CDR1 is DFQATT, CDR2 SNEGSKA, per germline (reference sequence). The length of the CDR3 is 14 residues. CDR3 loop: CSCLGAGGNNEQFF. The DNA of the CDR3 is TGCAGTTGCCTCGGTGCGGGGGGGAACAATGAGCAGTTCTTC.

The gene calls are TRBV5-4 and TRBJ1-1; D is unclear. Germline CDR1 and CDR2: SGHNT and YYREEE (reference sequence). The V end lost 2 bases, the J end lost 3 bases, and 11 bases lay between the germline ends. The CDR3 loop spans 14 amino acids. The CDR3 sequence is CASSFSRRDTEAFF. Written as DNA, the CDR3 is TGTGCCAGCAGCTTTTCTCGGAGGGACACTGAAGCTTTCTTT.

V gene TRBV6-1 combines with J gene TRBJ1-6; tentative D call: TRBD1 (5 bases). V shed 6 bases and J shed 7 bases, with 13 bases lying between them. The CDR3 length is 14 residues. Germline CDR1 MNHNS, CDR2 SASEGT. CDR3 DNA sequence: TGTGCCAGCAGACTCCGGGACCCAAATTCACCCCTCCACTTT. Encoded protein: CASRLRDPNSPLHF.

Notes on this clonotype: This likely stems from a read error, as it lies one base from a far larger clone. This chain uses TRBV11-2 with TRBJ2-3, with TRBD1 matching 8 bases. After removal of 5 bases from V and 8 bases from J, the junction contained 9 bases not matched to a gene. Germline lookup yields CDR1 SGHAT and CDR2 FQNNGV. This CDR3 has 14 residues. The CDR3 is CASSPGTGQGTQYF. The CDR3 DNA reads TGTGCCAGCAGCCCCGGGACAGGTCAAGGTACGCAGTATTTT.

This clonotype has a count of ten or more. J is TRBJ1-5 and V is TRBV6-1, with 9 bases matching TRBD1. The CDR3 has 15 amino acids. The germline V gene has CDR1 MNHNS and CDR2 SASEGT. Trimming at V came to 3 bases and at J to 3 bases, leaving 3 bases not matched to a gene. CDR3 residues: CASSEGQGPNQPQHF. The CDR3 DNA reads as TGTGCCAGCAGTGAGGGACAGGGCCCCAATCAGCCCCAGCATTTT.

This clonotype was seen repeatedly, ten times or more. The chain couples TRBV2 to TRBJ1-2; no firm D call. The germline V gene encodes CDR1 SNHLY and CDR2 FYNNEI. Trimming took 11 bases from V and 3 from J, leaving 16 bases between them. This CDR3 comprises 13 residues. CDR3 residues: CAGKGETDYGYTF. The CDR3 nucleotides are TGTGCCGGCAAAGGAGAGACCGACTATGGCTACACCTTC. Combining the CDR3 with reference TRBV2 and TRBJ1-2 gives the whole variable domain EPEVTQTPSHQVTQMGQEVILRCVPISNHLYFYWYRQILGQKVEFLVSFYNNEISEKSEIFDDQFSVERPDGSNFTLKIRSTKLEDSAMYFCAGKGETDYGYTFGSGTRLTVV.

The chain joins TRBV7-9 to TRBJ1-3; D unresolved. The V end was cut by 3 bases, the J end by 4 bases, with 16 bases between. From germline, CDR1 is SEHNR and CDR2 FQNEAQ (reference sequence). The CDR3 runs 16 residues. As DNA, the CDR3 is TGTGCCAGCAGCTTCGAAGTCCTCCCAAGGGGAAACACCATATATTTT. This translates into CASSFEVLPRGNTIYF.

Ten or more counts support this clonotype. J is TRBJ1-4 and V is TRBV2, with D uncertain. The CDR3 spans 14 residues. Germline V gene sequence: CDR1 SNHLY, CDR2 FYNNEI. V lost 5 bases to trimming and J lost 1 base, with 8 bases between them. The CDR3 is CASSQRRTNEKLFF. CDR3 nucleotide sequence: TGTGCCAGCAGTCAGAGGAGAACTAATGAAAAACTGTTTTTT.

This clonotype has ten or more counts. Relative to the germline gene, one junction end is altered; a read error may explain this. This rearrangement joins TRBV20-1 to TRBJ2-7; 9 nucleotides line up with TRBD2. Germline-derived CDR1 and CDR2 are DFQATT and SNEGSKA (reference sequence). The CDR3 totals 14 residues. The CDR3: CSARDPSGIYEQYF. As DNA, the CDR3 is TGCAGTGCGAGAGATCCTAGCGGGATCTACGAGCAGTACTTC.

Concerning this clonotype: This may come from a read error, since a much larger clone is one base off. The chain employs TRBV30 and TRBJ2-1; 10 bases match TRBD2. In germline, CDR1 is GTSNPN, CDR2 SVGIG (reference sequence). V shed 0 bases, J shed 13 bases, and the junction held 9 bases outside the gene matches. The CDR3 has 14 amino acids. CDR3 residues: CAWSVHPSGGDQFF. The DNA of the CDR3 is TGTGCCTGGAGTGTACACCCTAGCGGGGGTGATCAGTTCTTC.

This chain uses TRBV20-1 with TRBJ2-4, with 11 bases identical to TRBD1. The V gene's germline CDR1 is DFQATT and CDR2 SNEGSKA (reference sequence). CDR3 length: 15 amino acids. Germline trimming cut 4 bases from V and 6 bases from J; bases unmatched to any gene: 8. The CDR3 protein is CSATRTGTGGNIQYF. In DNA form, the CDR3 reads TGCAGTGCTACCCGAACCGGGACAGGGGGAAACATTCAGTACTTC.

This clonotype was seen at least ten times. The chain has TRBV18 and TRBJ2-5, with D possibly TRBD2 on 7 matching bases. Germline CDR1 KGHSH, CDR2 LQKENI. The CDR3 covers 14 residues. Trimming took 0 bases from V and 6 from J, leaving 11 bases between them. CDR3 in DNA: TGTGCCAGCTCACCACCGGGGGGGCTGCAGACCCAGTACTTC. Its protein product is CASSPPGGLQTQYF.

This clonotype was observed many times. This chain joins TRBV7-9 and TRBJ2-7; D unresolved. Trimming took off 2 bases at V and 3 bases at J, with 11 bases between the two ends. There are 14 residues in the CDR3. The germline CDR1 and CDR2 sequences are SEHNR and FQNEAQ (reference sequence). The CDR3 is CASSLSADHYEQYF. DNA for the CDR3: TGTGCCAGCAGCTTATCCGCAGACCACTACGAGCAGTACTTC. The full variable domain, with the rest looked up from reference TRBV7-9 and TRBJ2-7, is DTGVSQNPRHKITKRGQNVTFRCDPISEHNRLYWYRQTLGQGPEFLTYFQNEAQLEKSRLLSDRFSAERPKGSFSTLEIQRTEQGDSAMYLCASSLSADHYEQYFGPGTRLTVT.

Regarding this clonotype: This could be a read error, since a much larger clone is one nucleotide away. This chain uses TRBV2 with TRBJ1-6; possibly TRBD1 for D (5 bases). Germline V gene data show CDR1 as SNHLY and CDR2 as FYNNEI. The CDR3 covers 15 residues. The CDR3 nucleotides are TGTGCCAGCAATCCTCCGGGACCGCAGGGTTCACCCTTCCACTTT. It specifies CASNPPGPQGSPFHF.

A word on this clonotype: A single base separates this from a much larger clone, so it may be a read error. The J gene is TRBJ2-7, the V gene TRBV7-2, with 10 positions matching TRBD2. V lost 4 bases to trimming and J lost 6 bases; unmatched junction nucleotides: 6. CDR3 size: 14 residues. Germline V gene data show CDR1 as SGHTA and CDR2 as FQGNSA. CDR3 residues: CASSSWEREGEQYF. In nucleotides, the CDR3 is TGTGCCAGCAGCTCCTGGGAGCGGGAGGGCGAGCAGTACTTC.

This clonotype was observed at least ten times. The germline gene is not matched at one end of the junction; a read error may be the cause. V usage is TRBV5-1 and J usage is TRBJ1-2, with D unclear. Germline V CDR1 and CDR2: SGHRS, YFSETQ. This CDR3 has 13 residues. The CDR3 DNA reads TGTGCCAGCAGTTTAGCACGGGACTATGGCTACACCTTC. Protein: CASSLARDYGYTF.

This clonotype was seen only a few times. The chain has TRBV27 and TRBJ2-6; D might be TRBD2 (6 bases). CDR1 and CDR2 (germline): MNHEY, SMNVEV (reference sequence). V lost 5 bases and J lost 0, with 14 bases in between. The CDR3 covers 17 residues. The chain's CDR3 is CASSHWVGGSGANVLTF. CDR3 sequence (DNA): TGTGCCAGCAGTCACTGGGTGGGGGGCTCTGGGGCCAACGTCCTGACTTTC.